This T cell receptor beta chain was sequenced in a study of read filtering for tumor transcriptome and immune sequencing. Germline V CDR1 and CDR2: DFQATT, SNEGSKA (reference sequence). The CDR3 runs 13 residues. V was shortened by 0 bases and J by 6 bases, with 11 bases between the two germline ends. From 350 to 500 ng of RNA, a library with molecular barcoded alpha/delta and beta/gamma adaptors was made. TCRdb re-called the reads through MiXCR, storing one row per CDR3 protein. This sample yields tens of thousands of distinct CDR3 sequences, of which roughly 18% are seen a single time; around an eighth belongs to the top ten.

This chain links TRBV20-1 with TRBJ2-5; D possibly corresponds to TRBD2 (7 bases). The receptor was derived from a donor over 35 with multiple myeloma. The source material was a population of CD138-negative cells sorted from bone marrow. CDR3 DNA: TGCAGTGCTAGAGATGCGGGGGCCAAGACCCAGTACTTC. This translates into CSARDAGAKTQYF.